One sample yielded the 23 T cell receptor beta chains listed below, sequenced in a study of control samples from healthy donors and cancer patients. Using immunoSEQ multiplex PCR, the repertoire was profiled, and TCRdb retains in-frame clones only, with some absent. Seen in this sample are under 200,000 clones; the ten most common clones hold around 2%. The specimen was blood. The receptor source for this set is a woman in her twenties or thirties in good health.

The chain combines TRBV10-3 with TRBJ2-2; 7 bases line up with TRBD1. CDR1 and CDR2 from the germline V gene are ENHRY and SYGVKD. The trim removed 6 bases at V and 0 bases at J, leaving 7 bases unmatched. The CDR3 is 16 amino acids. Here the CDR3 reads CAIRGDGTANTGELFF. In DNA, the CDR3 is TGTGCCATCAGGGGGGACGGGACAGCGAACACCGGGGAGCTGTTTTTT.

The V call is TRBV19, the J call TRBJ1-3; D is undetermined. There are 11 residues in the CDR3. Trimming left V 10 bases short and J 3 bases short, with 7 bases between. The germline V gene has CDR1 LNHDA and CDR2 SQIVND (reference sequence). In DNA, the CDR3 is TGTGCCATCTGGATTGGAAACACCATATATTTT. Its translation: CAIWIGNTIYF.

The chain recombines TRBV5-5 with TRBJ1-1, with D perhaps matching TRBD1 (6 bases). This CDR3 region has 17 residues. Germline V gene data show CDR1 as SGHKS and CDR2 as YYEKEE (reference sequence). Trimming shortened V by 3 bases and J by 0 bases, and 18 bases separated the two germline ends. The CDR3 sequence is CASSWDLRDTLNTEAFF. Written as DNA, the CDR3 is TGTGCCAGCAGCTGGGACCTTCGGGACACGTTGAACACTGAAGCTTTCTTT.

The V and J genes are TRBV6-5 and TRBJ2-1; a weak D match, TRBD1 (6 bases). The CDR3 spans 15 residues. Trimming pared 7 bases from V and 3 bases from J, leaving 16 bases between. Germline CDR1 reads MNHEY; CDR2 reads SVGAGI. DNA for the CDR3: TGTGCCAGCAAGCTCAACAGGGTTTACTACAATGAGCAGTTCTTC. Translated: CASKLNRVYYNEQFF.

CDR3 DNA: TGTGCCAGCAGCATTGGGACAGAGACCTACGAGCAGTACTTC. Amino acids: CASSIGTETYEQYF. V usage is TRBV5-6 and J usage is TRBJ2-7; 7 nucleotides line up with TRBD1. The CDR3 consists of 14 residues. The germline V gene encodes CDR1 SGHDT and CDR2 YYEEEE. Unmatched junction bases numbered 6, after V lost 4 bases and J lost 2 bases.

The chain couples TRBV4-1 to TRBJ2-2, with 10 bases that match TRBD1. V lost 1 base to trimming and J lost 4 bases; unmatched junction nucleotides: 3. The CDR3 totals 16 residues. Per the germline V gene, CDR1 is MGHRA and CDR2 is YSYEKL. The CDR3 sequence is CASSQGGTGATGELFF. CDR3 DNA: TGCGCCAGCAGCCAAGGGGGGACAGGGGCCACCGGGGAGCTGTTTTTT.

V usage is TRBV25-1 and J usage is TRBJ1-1; no definite D call. V was clipped by 4 bases and J by 1 base, with 10 bases between them. The germline V gene has CDR1 MGHDK and CDR2 SYGVNS. The CDR3 covers 14 residues. CDR3 region: CASSGVGRNTEAFF. The CDR3 DNA is TGTGCCAGCAGTGGGGTAGGGAGGAACACTGAAGCTTTCTTT.

The V call is TRBV5-4, the J call TRBJ1-6; 7 nucleotides match TRBD1. CDR1 is SGHNT and CDR2 is YYREEE in the germline V gene (reference sequence). Trimming removed 4 bases from V and 5 bases from J; junction bases left unmatched: 3. The CDR3 covers 14 residues. The CDR3 protein is CASSRDRDNSPLHF. The CDR3 nucleotides read TGTGCCAGCAGCCGGGACAGAGATAATTCACCCCTCCACTTT. The variable domain in full, with the rest retrieved from reference TRBV5-4 and TRBJ1-6, is ETGVTQSPTHLIKTRGQQVTLRCSSQSGHNTVSWYQQALGQGPQFIFQYYREEENGRGNFPPRFSGLQFPNYSSELNVNALELDDSALYLCASSRDRDNSPLHFGNGTRLTVT.

Here the CDR3 DNA reads TGTGCCAGCAGCTTGGGCTATGGCTACACCTTC. This sequence encodes CASSLGYGYTF. This chain joins TRBV5-4 and TRBJ1-2; D not certain. The CDR3 runs to 11 residues. Germline V gene lookup returns CDR1 SGHNT and CDR2 YYREEE (reference sequence). Trimming stripped 0 bases from V and 4 bases from J, with 1 base between.

The J gene is TRBJ1-5, the V gene TRBV6-2 or TRBV6-3; the match to TRBD1 covers 9 bases. Trimming at V came to 6 bases and at J to 6 bases, leaving 12 bases not matched to a gene. The CDR3 runs 16 residues. Germline V lookup: CDR1 MNHEY, CDR2 SVGEGT. The CDR3 bases are TGTGCCAGCAGCCGTACCGGGACAGGGTTCTCTCAGCCCCAGCATTTT. It yields the protein CASSRTGTGFSQPQHF.

This chain joins TRBV7-9 and TRBJ1-1; D not resolved. Germline V gene lookup returns CDR1 SEHNR and CDR2 FQNEAQ (reference sequence). This CDR3 comprises 14 residues. Trimming shortened V by 1 base and J by 1 base, and 7 bases separated the two germline ends. CDR3 in DNA: TGTGCCAGCAGCTTAGGGACGGCGAACACTGAAGCTTTCTTT. It specifies CASSLGTANTEAFF.

The rearrangement joins TRBV28 to TRBJ1-5, with unresolved D. Trimming pared 1 base from V and 5 bases from J, leaving 6 bases between. This CDR3 contains 13 residues. Germline V gives CDR1 MDHEN, CDR2 SYDVKM. In DNA, the CDR3 is TGTGCCAGCAGTTTATACGGGGATCAGCCCCAGCATTTT. Amino acid sequence: CASSLYGDQPQHF. Using reference TRBV28 and TRBJ1-5 for the parts outside the CDR3, the full variable domain is DVKVTQSSRYLVKRTGEKVFLECVQDMDHENMFWYRQDPGLGLRLIYFSYDVKMKEKGDIPEGYSVSREKKERFSLILESASTNQTSMYLCASSLYGDQPQHFGDGTRLSIL.

V and J are TRBV9 and TRBJ2-7; D is perhaps TRBD2 (5 bases). The CDR3 is made up of 15 amino acids. The germline V and J ends were trimmed by 0 bases and 1 base, with 11 bases remaining between them. CDR1 SGDLS and CDR2 YYNGEE come from the germline V gene. The CDR3 protein is CASSVEGGGSYEQYF. CDR3 sequence (DNA): TGTGCCAGCAGCGTAGAAGGAGGCGGTTCCTACGAGCAGTACTTC.

The chain combines TRBV6-1 with TRBJ1-1; D gene ambiguous. Between the trimmed V and J ends, which lost 0 bases and 3 bases, there was a span of 11 bases. This CDR3 has 15 residues. The germline V gene has CDR1 MNHNS and CDR2 SASEGT. The CDR3 protein is CASSEAVGRYTEAFF. CDR3 nucleotide sequence: TGTGCCAGCAGTGAAGCAGTGGGGAGATACACTGAAGCTTTCTTT.

The V and J genes are TRBV20-1 and TRBJ1-1; 9 positions match TRBD1. The CDR3 spans 10 residues. CDR1 DFQATT and CDR2 SNEGSKA come from the germline V gene (reference sequence). As DNA, the CDR3 is TGCGGACAGGGGTGGACTGAAGCTTTCTTT. Its translation: CGQGWTEAFF.

This CDR3 is CASSQGTEGQGLVGEGYTF. In DNA form, the CDR3 reads TGTGCCAGCAGCCAAGGAACGGAGGGACAGGGGTTGGTTGGTGAGGGCTACACCTTC. V is TRBV3-1 (or the pseudogene TRBV3-2) and J is TRBJ1-2, with 10 bases that match TRBD1. Germline trimming cut 1 base from V and 8 bases from J; bases unmatched to any gene: 19. The CDR3 runs to 19 residues. Germline CDR1 is LGHDT and CDR2 is YNNKEL (reference sequence).

V usage is TRBV7-9 and J usage is TRBJ2-7, with D possibly TRBD1 on 6 matching bases. The CDR3 is 14 amino acids. Germline V gene sequence: CDR1 SEHNR, CDR2 FQNEAQ (reference sequence). Trimming removed 0 bases from V and 5 bases from J, with 11 bases in between. The CDR3 bases are TGTGCCAGCAGCTTAGCGGCAGGGGACCACGAGCAGTACTTC. Translation gives CASSLAAGDHEQYF.

V is TRBV18 and J is TRBJ1-5; D remains ambiguous. The CDR3 totals 15 residues. The ends were cut back, 2 bases at V and 3 bases at J, with 11 bases in the middle. CDR1 KGHSH and CDR2 LQKENI come from the germline V gene. The CDR3 region is CASSPMSTFNQPQHF. The CDR3 bases are TGTGCCAGCTCACCAATGTCCACCTTCAATCAGCCCCAGCATTTT. The full variable domain, with the rest looked up from reference TRBV18 and TRBJ1-5, is NAGVMQNPRHLVRRRGQEARLRCSPMKGHSHVYWYRQLPEEGLKFMVYLQKENIIDESGMPKERFSAEFPKEGPSILRIQQVVRGDSAAYFCASSPMSTFNQPQHFGDGTRLSIL.

This rearrangement joins TRBV6-6 to TRBJ2-5; D gene ambiguous. The germline V and J ends were trimmed by 7 bases and 2 bases, with 14 bases remaining between them. CDR3 size: 14 residues. The germline gives CDR1 MNHNY, CDR2 SVGAGI (reference sequence). CDR3 sequence reads: CASTPFAQQETQYF. The CDR3 bases are TGTGCCAGCACCCCTTTTGCGCAACAAGAGACCCAGTACTTC.

This rearrangement joins TRBV27 to TRBJ1-2, with D possibly TRBD1 on 5 matching bases. Trimming shortened V by 0 bases and J by 2 bases, and 16 bases separated the two germline ends. The CDR3 loop spans 17 amino acids. Looked up from germline, CDR1 is MNHEY and CDR2 is SMNVEV (reference sequence). CDR3: CASSLSGLPGLNYGYTF. For the CDR3, the DNA is TGTGCCAGCAGTTTATCGGGACTGCCGGGGCTAAACTATGGCTACACCTTC.

The chain employs TRBV18 and TRBJ2-5; 7 positions match TRBD1. V lost 0 bases and J lost 3; bases outside the gene matches: 1. In germline, CDR1 is KGHSH, CDR2 LQKENI. The CDR3 has 14 residues. Here the CDR3 DNA reads TGTGCCAGCTCACCACCCGGGACAGAAGAGACCCAGTACTTC. Protein product: CASSPPGTEETQYF. Combining the CDR3 with reference TRBV18 and TRBJ2-5 gives the whole variable domain NAGVMQNPRHLVRRRGQEARLRCSPMKGHSHVYWYRQLPEEGLKFMVYLQKENIIDESGMPKERFSAEFPKEGPSILRIQQVVRGDSAAYFCASSPPGTEETQYFGPGTRLLVL.

This chain uses TRBV4-3 with TRBJ1-1; D not certain. The length of the CDR3 is 16 residues. Per the germline V gene, CDR1 is LGHNA and CDR2 is YSLEER. The V end lost 3 bases, the J end lost 1 base, and 15 bases lay between the germline ends. Written as DNA, the CDR3 is TGCGCCAGCAGCCAGGACTTGACGAGGTCGAACACTGAAGCTTTCTTT. It translates to CASSQDLTRSNTEAFF.

The V call is TRBV6-2 or TRBV6-3, the J call TRBJ1-6, with D tentatively TRBD1 (6 bases). V lost 6 bases and J 10 bases, leaving 16 bases between the germline ends. Germline V lookup: CDR1 MNHEY, CDR2 SVGEGT. CDR3 size: 14 residues. The CDR3 DNA is TGTGCCAGCAGCCCACAGGGTGATTTCTCACCCCTCCACTTT. Protein: CASSPQGDFSPLHF.